The 14 T cell receptor beta chains below come from one sample, sequenced in a study of blood T cell repertoires in COVID-19. Some clones are missing from TCRdb's copy, which holds only in-frame ones; the method was immunoSEQ multiplex PCR. The sample shows some 300,000 clones, 89% of them seen only once. Material: PBMCs or T cells enriched from blood (not recorded which). Receptors originate from a woman under 40 who had recovered from COVID-19.

The chain couples TRBV3-1 (or the pseudogene TRBV3-2) to TRBJ2-1, with 7 bases lining up with TRBD2. Germline-derived CDR1 and CDR2 are LGHDT and YNNKEL (reference sequence). This CDR3 has 20 amino acids. V dropped 0 bases and J dropped 0; count of bases not matched to a gene: 14. The CDR3 bases are TGTGCCAGCAGCCAAGATAGGGTTCCGGCTAGCGGACGCTCCTACAATGAGCAGTTCTTC. This gives the protein CASSQDRVPASGRSYNEQFF.

The chain links TRBV6-5 to TRBJ1-1, with D possibly matching TRBD1 (6 bases). Trimming removed 5 bases at V and 11 bases at J, with 12 bases between. Germline values: CDR1 MNHEY, CDR2 SVGAGI. The CDR3 has 11 residues. Here the CDR3 reads CASSSRGQAFF. Written as DNA, the CDR3 is TGTGCCAGCAGTAGCAGGGGTCAGGCTTTCTTT.

This clone came up once. The chain has TRBV28 and TRBJ2-1; TRBD2 matches 9 bases. V was clipped by 3 bases and J by 6 bases; unmatched bases: 6. The CDR3 runs to 15 residues. From germline, CDR1 is MDHEN and CDR2 SYDVKM. CDR3 sequence reads: CASSFRRGGTNEQFF. CDR3 in DNA: TGTGCCAGCAGTTTTAGGCGGGGGGGGACCAATGAGCAGTTCTTC.

The CDR3 reads CASSQDSGTGIGKLFF. In nucleotides, the CDR3 is TGTGCCAGCAGCCAAGATTCAGGGACAGGGATCGGAAAACTGTTTTTT. The V gene is TRBV14, the J gene TRBJ1-4; 9 nucleotides align to TRBD1. V trimming: 0 bases; J trimming: 10 bases; junction bases outside the gene matches: 9. Germline V gene data show CDR1 as SGHDN and CDR2 as FVKESK. This CDR3 region has 16 residues.

The V call is TRBV5-4, the J call TRBJ1-1, with no clear D. CDR1 is SGHNT, CDR2 YYREEE, per germline (reference sequence). V was cut by 0 bases and J by 8 bases, with 17 bases left in between. The CDR3 totals 15 residues. This CDR3 reads CASSLVGGENNEAFF. CDR3 sequence (DNA): TGTGCCAGCAGCTTGGTGGGCGGGGAAAATAACGAAGCTTTCTTT.

The chain joins TRBV4-1 to TRBJ1-1, with D perhaps TRBD1 (6 bases). Germline V gene lookup returns CDR1 MGHRA and CDR2 YSYEKL. The CDR3 extends over 15 amino acids. Trimming stripped 0 bases from V and 6 bases from J, with 14 bases between. This chain's CDR3 is CASSQDSGGRPEAFF. The CDR3 nucleotides are TGCGCCAGCAGCCAAGATTCGGGGGGCAGGCCTGAAGCTTTCTTT.

The chain uses TRBV19 and TRBJ2-1, with D tentatively TRBD2 (6 bases). Germline V CDR1 and CDR2: LNHDA, SQIVND (reference sequence). The CDR3 loop spans 19 amino acids. V lost 6 bases and J lost 3, with 27 bases in between. This CDR3 reads CASRRGTSKHLEYYNEQFF. The CDR3 region has the DNA TGTGCCAGTAGAAGGGGTACTAGCAAACACTTAGAATACTACAATGAGCAGTTCTTC.

The chain is built from TRBV25-1 and TRBJ1-1; 7 positions agree with TRBD1. This CDR3 spans 15 amino acids. Losses at the gene ends were 4 bases for V and 2 bases for J; bases not matched to a gene: 7. Germline V gene sequence: CDR1 MGHDK, CDR2 SYGVNS. The chain's CDR3 is CASSAYDRANTEAFF. DNA for the CDR3: TGTGCCAGCAGTGCGTACGACAGGGCAAACACTGAAGCTTTCTTT.

This chain connects TRBV7-6 to TRBJ2-7, with 8 bases matching TRBD2. After removal of 2 bases from V and 3 bases from J, the junction contained 15 bases not matched to a gene. Germline V CDR1 and CDR2: SGHVS, FNYEAQ. The CDR3 spans 18 residues. Here the CDR3 DNA reads TGTGCCAGCAGCTTATTCCTCAGGACTAGCCCACGGAACTACGAGCAGTACTTC. It specifies CASSLFLRTSPRNYEQYF.

The rearrangement joins TRBV7-2 to TRBJ2-1, with a possible D match to TRBD2 (5 bases). V was cut by 5 bases and J by 0 bases, with 11 bases left in between. CDR1 and CDR2 (germline): SGHTA, FQGNSA. This CDR3 region has 15 residues. CDR3 sequence (DNA): TGTGCCAGCAGCATGACTACCTCCTCCTACAATGAGCAGTTCTTC. Its translation: CASSMTTSSYNEQFF.

Regarding this clone: This specimen includes other DNA sequences encoding the same CDR3. The J gene is TRBJ1-3, the V gene TRBV6-5, with D perhaps TRBD1 (5 bases). Trimming pared 0 bases from V and 1 base from J, leaving 7 bases between. The V gene's germline CDR1 is MNHEY and CDR2 SVGAGI. There are 15 residues in the CDR3. CDR3 sequence reads: CASSYSRGSGNTIYF. CDR3 sequence (DNA): TGTGCCAGCAGTTACTCTCGGGGGTCTGGAAACACCATATATTTT.

V usage is TRBV7-9 and J usage is TRBJ2-7, with 9 bases matching TRBD2. CDR1 is SEHNR, CDR2 FQNEAQ, per germline (reference sequence). V dropped 6 bases and J dropped 5; count of bases not matched to a gene: 17. The CDR3 spans 17 residues. Here the CDR3 DNA reads TGTGCCAGCAGTTATACTAGCGGGCCTACTCACCCCCACGAGCAGTACTTC. Translation gives CASSYTSGPTHPHEQYF.

This clone was recorded once. The J gene is TRBJ2-1, the V gene TRBV24-1; D possibly corresponds to TRBD1 (6 bases). The CDR3 extends over 12 amino acids. Germline V gene data show CDR1 as KGHDR and CDR2 as SFDVKD. V was clipped by 6 bases and J by 7 bases, with 9 bases between them. CDR3 region: CATSNRVNEQFF. The CDR3 DNA follows: TGTGCCACCAGTAACAGGGTAAATGAGCAGTTCTTC.

The genes are TRBV27 and TRBJ1-5; possible D gene TRBD1, 5 bases. The CDR3 is made up of 16 amino acids. Germline CDR1 and CDR2: MNHEY and SMNVEV (reference sequence). Trimming stripped 5 bases from V and 3 bases from J, with 17 bases between. In DNA, the CDR3 is TGTGCCAGCAGTAGATATTCGGGACTAAACAATCAGCCCCAGCATTTT. Protein: CASSRYSGLNNQPQHF.